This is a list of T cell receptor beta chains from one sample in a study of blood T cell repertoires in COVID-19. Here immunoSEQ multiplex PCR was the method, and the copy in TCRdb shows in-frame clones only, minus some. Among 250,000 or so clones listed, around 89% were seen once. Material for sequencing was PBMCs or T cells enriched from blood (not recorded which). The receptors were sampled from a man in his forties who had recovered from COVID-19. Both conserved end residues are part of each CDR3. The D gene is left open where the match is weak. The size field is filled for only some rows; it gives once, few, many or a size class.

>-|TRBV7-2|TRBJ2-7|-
TGTGCCAGCAGCTTAGATGCAGGGCCCTACGAGCAGTACTTC
CASSLDAGPYEQYF
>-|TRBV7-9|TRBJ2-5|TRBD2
TGTGCCAGCAGCCTGGGACTAGCATGGGAGACCCAGTACTTC
CASSLGLAWETQYF
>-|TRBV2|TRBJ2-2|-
TGTGCCAGCAGCGACGGGGAAGTGAACACCGGGGAGCTGTTTTTT
CASSDGEVNTGELFF
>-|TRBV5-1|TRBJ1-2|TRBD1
TGCGCCAGCACCGATGGACAGGGACCTGCCGGCTACACCTTC
CASTDGQGPAGYTF
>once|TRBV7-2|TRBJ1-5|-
TGTGCCAGCAGCCGGACAGTTAGCAATCAGCCCCAGCATTTT
CASSRTVSNQPQHF
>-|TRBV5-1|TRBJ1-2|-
TGCGCCAGCAGCTTGAACCTTGAGATTAACTATGGCTACACCTTC
CASSLNLEINYGYTF
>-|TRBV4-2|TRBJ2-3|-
TGTGCCAGCGGAAACCCCAGGGGTTTTGATACGCAGTATTTT
CASGNPRGFDTQYF
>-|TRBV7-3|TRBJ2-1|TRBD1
TGTGCCAGCAGCTTCACGGGACAGGGGGTTGGTGAGCAGTTCTTC
CASSFTGQGVGEQFF
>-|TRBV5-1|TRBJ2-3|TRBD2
TGCGCCAGCAGCAGGCAGACTAGCGGGGGGCGGTCGGATACGCAGTATTTT
CASSRQTSGGRSDTQYF
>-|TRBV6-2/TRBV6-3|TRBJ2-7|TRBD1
TGTGCCAGCAGTACCTACGGACAGGGAGGATACGAGCAGTACTTC
CASSTYGQGGYEQYF
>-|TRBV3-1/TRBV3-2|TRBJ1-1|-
TGTGCCAGCAGAAGGAGAGAGAACACTGAAGCTTTCTTT
CASRRRENTEAFF
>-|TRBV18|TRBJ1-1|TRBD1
TGTGCCAGCTCCCCGAGGACAGGAGAGAACACTGAAGCTTTCTTT
CASSPRTGENTEAFF
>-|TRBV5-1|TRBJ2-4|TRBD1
TGCGCCAGAAAAGAACAGGGGGCTGACAAAAACATTCAGTACTTC
CARKEQGADKNIQYF
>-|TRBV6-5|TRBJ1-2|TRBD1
TGTGCCAGCAGTTCGAACCGACAGGGGATAATGACGGGCTACACCTTC
CASSSNRQGIMTGYTF
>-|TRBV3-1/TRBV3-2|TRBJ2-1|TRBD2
TGTGCCAGCAGCCGGGGAAGCGGGACCTACAATGAGCAGTTCTTC
CASSRGSGTYNEQFF
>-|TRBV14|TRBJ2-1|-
TGTGCCAGCAGCCCCCTCGGAGGCCCCCGCTCCTACAATGAGCAGTTCTTC
CASSPLGGPRSYNEQFF
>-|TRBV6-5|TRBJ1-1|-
TGTGCCAGCAGTCTACAGGAGAACACTGAAGCTTTCTTT
CASSLQENTEAFF
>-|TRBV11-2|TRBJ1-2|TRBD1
TGTGCCAGCAGTAAAGGGGGCGACAGGAACTTC
CASSKGGDRNF
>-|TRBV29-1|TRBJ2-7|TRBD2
TGCAGCGTCCCTACGACTAGCGGTTACGAGCAGTACTTC
CSVPTTSGYEQYF
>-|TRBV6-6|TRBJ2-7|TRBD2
TGTGCCAGCAGTTACTCGTACGGGAGGGCCTACGACGAGCAGTACTTC
CASSYSYGRAYDEQYF
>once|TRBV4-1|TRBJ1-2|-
TGCGCCAGCACCCCGGTGGCAGGTAACTATGGCTACACCTTC
CASTPVAGNYGYTF
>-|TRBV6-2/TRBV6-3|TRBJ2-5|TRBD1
TGTGCCAGCAGTTACGGACAGGTTGAGCCTTTCCAAGAGACCCAGTACTTC
CASSYGQVEPFQETQYF
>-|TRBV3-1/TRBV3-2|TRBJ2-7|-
TGTGCCAGCAGCCAGGCCCACGAGCAGTACTTC
CASSQAHEQYF
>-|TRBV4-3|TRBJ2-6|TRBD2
TGCGCCAGCAGCCCGTACGAATCCACGGGGGGGGCTTCTGGGGCCAACGTCCTGACTTTC
CASSPYESTGGASGANVLTF
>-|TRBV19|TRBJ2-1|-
TGTGCCAGTAGTATCGGACAGTTCGATGAGCAGTTCTTC
CASSIGQFDEQFF
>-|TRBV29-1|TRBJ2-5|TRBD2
TGCAGCGTTGGTGGACTAGCGGGAGCGGAGACCCAGTACTTC
CSVGGLAGAETQYF
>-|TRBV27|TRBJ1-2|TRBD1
TGTGCCAGCAGATCTGGACAGGGGCAGATCTATGGCTACACCTTC
CASRSGQGQIYGYTF
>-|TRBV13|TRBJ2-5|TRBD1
TGTGCCAGCAGCCCCAGGACAGGGGAAGAGACCCAGTACTTC
CASSPRTGEETQYF
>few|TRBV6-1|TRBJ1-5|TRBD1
TGTGCCAGCAGTGACCGACAGGGCCCTAACAATCAGCCCCAGCATTTT
CASSDRQGPNNQPQHF
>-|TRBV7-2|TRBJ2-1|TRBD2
TGTGCCAGCAGCTTTAGACTAGCGGATTCCTACAATGAGCAGTTCTTC
CASSFRLADSYNEQFF
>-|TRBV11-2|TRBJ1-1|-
TGTGCCAGCAGACAAACCCCCCCAGAAGCTTTCTTT
CASRQTPPEAFF